This record looks at one T cell receptor (beta chain) sequence and its context. Its antigen is not known. These data are taken from a study of blood T cells in healthy people across ages. Study results and caveats: Long-lived donors carried more naive CD4+ cells and greater diversity than aged donors. The study regarded diversity estimates from one million T cells as underestimates.

The germline V gene encodes CDR1 SEHNR and CDR2 FQNEAQ (reference sequence). The V and J ends lost 5 bases and 0 bases respectively, with 19 bases between them. The CDR3 is 17 residues long. Then a second PCR, running about 7 to 11 cycles, was carried out with a sample-barcoded 5' primer and a J-beta primer mix. Every cDNA was tagged by a template-switch adaptor with 12 random nucleotides. MiXCR, applied by TCRdb to the 5' RACE reads, yields one record per CDR3 protein. The sample includes fewer than 800,000 distinct CDR3 sequences, roughly 25% of them seen just once. The donors, healthy Caucasians from Russia, were aged roughly 6 to 90. This sample also appeared in a second study, on T cells of mothers and their children.

The sequenced sample was blood. The chain combines TRBV7-9 with TRBJ1-1, with D maybe TRBD1 (5 bases). The receptor comes from a boy between 10 and 17 years old in good health. CDR3 nucleotide sequence: TGTGCCAGCAGCCAAGCGGGGGGACCTATTCTGAACACTGAAGCTTTCTTT. Encoded protein: CASSQAGGPILNTEAFF.